The rows below give T cell receptor beta chains drawn from one sample of a study of regulatory dendritic cells for organ transplantation. Data came from immunoSEQ multiplex PCR; TCRdb stores just in-frame clones and leaves some out. The table lists 25,000 to 30,000 clones, 75% to 80% of them singletons, with around 2.3% in the top ten. The sample taken for sequencing was memory CD4+ T cells from blood. All receptors come from a human donor in good health. The CDR3 runs from the conserved cysteine through the conserved F or W. Fields, in order: V gene, D gene, clone size, J gene, CDR3 protein, CDR3 DNA. D genes are given only for firm matches. Clone size appears in some rows only: once, few, many, or a class for an expanded clone.

v_gene: TRBV16; d_gene: -; abundance: -; j_gene: TRBJ1-2; CDR3aa: CASSQSGSYYGYTF; CDR3nt: TGTGCCAGCAGCCAATCGGGCAGCTACTATGGCTACACCTTC
v_gene: TRBV16; d_gene: -; abundance: few; j_gene: TRBJ1-6; CDR3aa: CASSQSRNGNSPLHF; CDR3nt: TGTGCCAGCAGCCAATCTCGGAATGGTAATTCACCCCTCCACTTT
v_gene: TRBV5-4; d_gene: -; abundance: -; j_gene: TRBJ2-3; CDR3aa: CASSLPGTDTQYF; CDR3nt: TGTGCCAGCAGCTTGCCGGGAACAGATACGCAGTATTTT
v_gene: TRBV11-2; d_gene: TRBD1; abundance: few; j_gene: TRBJ2-7; CDR3aa: CASSLDLAGGYYEQYF; CDR3nt: TGTGCCAGCAGCTTAGATCTGGCAGGGGGCTATTACGAGCAGTACTTC
v_gene: TRBV10-3; d_gene: -; abundance: few; j_gene: TRBJ2-7; CDR3aa: CAISEGSYEQYF; CDR3nt: TGTGCCATCAGTGAAGGGTCCTACGAGCAGTACTTC
v_gene: TRBV14; d_gene: -; abundance: -; j_gene: TRBJ1-6; CDR3aa: CASSQDVGGSPLHF; CDR3nt: TGTGCCAGCAGCCAAGATGTCGGAGGTTCACCCCTCCACTTT
v_gene: TRBV28; d_gene: TRBD1; abundance: -; j_gene: TRBJ2-2; CDR3aa: CASRRQGSGELFF; CDR3nt: TGTGCCAGCAGAAGACAGGGATCGGGGGAGCTGTTTTTT
v_gene: TRBV12-5; d_gene: -; abundance: -; j_gene: TRBJ1-6; CDR3aa: CASGLGEGSNSPLHF; CDR3nt: TGTGCTAGTGGTTTGGGGGAGGGGTCAAATTCACCCCTCCACTTT
v_gene: TRBV9; d_gene: -; abundance: -; j_gene: TRBJ1-1; CDR3aa: CASSTNGQSNTEAFF; CDR3nt: TGTGCCAGCAGCACAAACGGACAGTCGAACACTGAAGCTTTCTTT
v_gene: TRBV21-1; d_gene: -; abundance: -; j_gene: TRBJ2-5; CDR3aa: CASSIQETQYF; CDR3nt: TGTGCCAGCAGCATCCAAGAGACCCAGTACTTC
v_gene: TRBV5-4; d_gene: -; abundance: -; j_gene: TRBJ1-2; CDR3aa: CASSAPRDTYGYTF; CDR3nt: TGTGCCAGCAGCGCTCCCCGGGACACCTATGGCTACACCTTC
v_gene: TRBV10-2; d_gene: -; abundance: -; j_gene: TRBJ2-3; CDR3aa: CASSEDASLADTQYF; CDR3nt: TGCGCCAGCAGTGAGGACGCGAGTCTTGCAGATACGCAGTATTTT
v_gene: TRBV10-3; d_gene: -; abundance: -; j_gene: TRBJ2-5; CDR3aa: CAIRSSGGWEETQYF; CDR3nt: TGTGCCATCAGATCCTCCGGGGGATGGGAAGAGACCCAGTACTTC
v_gene: TRBV30; d_gene: -; abundance: -; j_gene: TRBJ1-2; CDR3aa: CAWSVLIGQQNYGYTF; CDR3nt: TGTGCCTGGAGTGTACTAATAGGACAGCAAAACTATGGCTACACCTTC
v_gene: TRBV9; d_gene: TRBD2; abundance: -; j_gene: TRBJ2-3; CDR3aa: CASSVVASGGAGTDTQYF; CDR3nt: TGTGCCAGCAGCGTAGTAGCTAGCGGGGGGGCGGGCACAGATACGCAGTATTTT
v_gene: TRBV18; d_gene: TRBD1; abundance: -; j_gene: TRBJ2-3; CDR3aa: CASSPTGGSTDTQYF; CDR3nt: TGTGCCAGCTCACCTACAGGGGGTAGCACAGATACGCAGTATTTT
v_gene: TRBV6-5; d_gene: -; abundance: -; j_gene: TRBJ2-5; CDR3aa: CASSHFTMYQETQYF; CDR3nt: TGTGCCAGCAGTCACTTCACCATGTACCAAGAGACCCAGTACTTC
v_gene: TRBV20-1; d_gene: -; abundance: -; j_gene: TRBJ1-2; CDR3aa: CSAREGGDYTF; CDR3nt: TGCAGTGCTAGGGAGGGGGGAGACTACACCTTC
v_gene: TRBV28; d_gene: TRBD2; abundance: -; j_gene: TRBJ2-7; CDR3aa: CASRIRWTSGGGEQYF; CDR3nt: TGTGCCAGCCGAATTCGGTGGACTAGCGGGGGGGGAGAGCAGTACTTC
v_gene: TRBV7-2; d_gene: TRBD2; abundance: -; j_gene: TRBJ2-7; CDR3aa: CASSLASLASGRAHEQYF; CDR3nt: TGTGCCAGCAGCTTAGCATCCCTGGCTAGCGGGAGGGCCCACGAGCAGTACTTC
v_gene: TRBV10-3; d_gene: TRBD1; abundance: -; j_gene: TRBJ2-5; CDR3aa: CAISESQGKETQYF; CDR3nt: TGTGCCATCAGTGAGTCACAGGGGAAAGAGACCCAGTACTTC
v_gene: TRBV18; d_gene: -; abundance: -; j_gene: TRBJ2-1; CDR3aa: CASSPGWNEQFF; CDR3nt: TGTGCCAGCTCACCAGGTTGGAATGAGCAGTTCTTC
v_gene: TRBV3-2; d_gene: -; abundance: few; j_gene: TRBJ2-3; CDR3aa: CASSQVQYF; CDR3nt: TGTGCCAGCAGCCAAGTACAGTATTTT
v_gene: TRBV14; d_gene: -; abundance: -; j_gene: TRBJ1-3; CDR3aa: CASSQEMFFTSGNTIYF; CDR3nt: TGTGCCAGCAGCCAAGAGATGTTCTTTACCTCTGGAAACACCATATATTTT